The clone carrying this T cell receptor beta chain appeared once. Germline values: CDR1 LGHNT, CDR2 FRNRAP. The length of the CDR3 is 14 residues. V lost 7 bases, J lost 1 base, and 12 bases lay in between. The data were taken from a study of T cells after somatic rescue of genetic block. Profiling relied on immunoSEQ multiplex PCR, and the TCRdb table lists in-frame clones only, not all of them. The repertoire holds roughly 65,000 clones, less than 95% seen once, with just under 3% in the top ten. This chain joins TRBV12-5 and TRBJ2-3; a weak D match, TRBD1 (5 bases). This receptor was taken from a man aged 35 to 55. Sequenced material: peripheral blood mononuclear cells (PBMCs). The CDR3 DNA is TGTGCTAGTGCTGCAGGGCTGGGCACAGATACGCAGTATTTT. Its protein product is CASAAGLGTDTQYF.